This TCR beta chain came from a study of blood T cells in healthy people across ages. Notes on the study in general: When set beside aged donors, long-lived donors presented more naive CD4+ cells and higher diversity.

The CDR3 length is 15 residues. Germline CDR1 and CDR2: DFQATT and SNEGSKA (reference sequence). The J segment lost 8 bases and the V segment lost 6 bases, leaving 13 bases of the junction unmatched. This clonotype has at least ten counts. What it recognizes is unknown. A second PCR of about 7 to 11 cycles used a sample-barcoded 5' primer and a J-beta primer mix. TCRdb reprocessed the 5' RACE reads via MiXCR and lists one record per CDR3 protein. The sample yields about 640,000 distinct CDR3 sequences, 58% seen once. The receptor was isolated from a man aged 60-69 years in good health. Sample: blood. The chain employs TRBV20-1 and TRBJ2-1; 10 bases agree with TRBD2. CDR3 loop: CSAPASGGPWHEQFF. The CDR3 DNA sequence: TGCAGTGCGCCAGCTAGCGGGGGCCCGTGGCATGAGCAGTTCTTC.